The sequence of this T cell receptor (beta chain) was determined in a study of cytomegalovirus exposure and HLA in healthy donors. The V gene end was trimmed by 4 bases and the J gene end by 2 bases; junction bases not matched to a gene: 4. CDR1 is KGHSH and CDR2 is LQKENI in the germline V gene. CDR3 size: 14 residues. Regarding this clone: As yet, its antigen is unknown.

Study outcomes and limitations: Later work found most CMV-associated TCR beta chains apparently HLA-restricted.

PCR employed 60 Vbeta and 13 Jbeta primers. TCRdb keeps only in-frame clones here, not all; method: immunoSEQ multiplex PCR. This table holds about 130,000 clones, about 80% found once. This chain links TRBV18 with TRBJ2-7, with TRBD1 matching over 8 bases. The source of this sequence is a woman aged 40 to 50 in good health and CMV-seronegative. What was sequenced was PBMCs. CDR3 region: CASSLTDRAYEQYF. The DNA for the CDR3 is TGTGCCAGCTCACTTACGGACAGGGCCTACGAGCAGTACTTC.